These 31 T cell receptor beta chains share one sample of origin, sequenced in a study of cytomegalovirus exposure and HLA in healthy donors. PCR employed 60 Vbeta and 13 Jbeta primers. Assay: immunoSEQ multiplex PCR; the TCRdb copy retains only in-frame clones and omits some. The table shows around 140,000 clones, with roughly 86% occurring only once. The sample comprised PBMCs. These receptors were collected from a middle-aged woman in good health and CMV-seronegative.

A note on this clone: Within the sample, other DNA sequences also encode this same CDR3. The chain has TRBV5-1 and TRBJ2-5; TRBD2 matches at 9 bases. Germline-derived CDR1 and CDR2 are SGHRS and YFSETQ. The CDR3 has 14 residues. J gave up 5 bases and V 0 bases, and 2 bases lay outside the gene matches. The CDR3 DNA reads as TGCGCCAGCAGCTTGGCCAGCGGGAGGGAGACCCAGTACTTC. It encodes CASSLASGRETQYF.

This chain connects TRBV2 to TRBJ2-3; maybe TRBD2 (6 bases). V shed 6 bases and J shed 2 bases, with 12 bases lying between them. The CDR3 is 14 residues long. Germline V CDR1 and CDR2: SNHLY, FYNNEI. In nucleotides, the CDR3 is TGTGCCAGCAGAACCAGCGGGTCCACAGATACGCAGTATTTT. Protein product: CASRTSGSTDTQYF.

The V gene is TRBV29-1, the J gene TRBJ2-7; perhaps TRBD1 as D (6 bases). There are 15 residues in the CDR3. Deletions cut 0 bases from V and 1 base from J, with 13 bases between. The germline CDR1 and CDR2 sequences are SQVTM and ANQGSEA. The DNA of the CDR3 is TGCAGCGTTGAAGACGGGACGAGGGGGTCCTACGAGCAGTACTTC. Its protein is CSVEDGTRGSYEQYF.

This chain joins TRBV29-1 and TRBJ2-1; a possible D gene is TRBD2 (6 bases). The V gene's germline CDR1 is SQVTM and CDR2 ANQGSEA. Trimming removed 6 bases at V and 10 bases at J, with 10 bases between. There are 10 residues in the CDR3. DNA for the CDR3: TGCAGCGTGGGGGGAGACGAGCAGTTCTTC. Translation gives CSVGGDEQFF.

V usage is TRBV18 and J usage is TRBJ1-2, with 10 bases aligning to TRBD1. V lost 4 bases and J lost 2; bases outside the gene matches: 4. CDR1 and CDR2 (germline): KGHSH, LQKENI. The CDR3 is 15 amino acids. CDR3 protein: CASSLQDRGNYGYTF. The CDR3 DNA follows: TGTGCCAGCTCACTACAGGACAGGGGGAACTATGGCTACACCTTC.

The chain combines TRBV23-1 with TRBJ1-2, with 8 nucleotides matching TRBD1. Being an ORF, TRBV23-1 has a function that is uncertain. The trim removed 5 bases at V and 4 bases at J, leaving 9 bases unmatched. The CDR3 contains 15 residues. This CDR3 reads CASSGPGQDPYGYTF. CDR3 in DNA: TGCGCCAGCAGTGGCCCGGGACAGGATCCCTATGGCTACACCTTC.

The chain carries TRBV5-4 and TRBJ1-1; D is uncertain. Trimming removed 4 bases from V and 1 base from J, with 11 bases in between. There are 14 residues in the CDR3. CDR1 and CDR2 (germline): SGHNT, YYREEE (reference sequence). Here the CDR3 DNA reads TGTGCCAGCAGCCACGGACGGGAGAACACTGAAGCTTTCTTT. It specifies CASSHGRENTEAFF.

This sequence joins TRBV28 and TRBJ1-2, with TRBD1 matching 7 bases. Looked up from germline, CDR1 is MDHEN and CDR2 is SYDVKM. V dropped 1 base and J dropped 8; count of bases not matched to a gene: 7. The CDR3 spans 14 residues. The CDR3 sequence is CASSLSDRSTGYTF. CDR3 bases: TGTGCCAGCAGTTTATCGGACAGGAGCACGGGCTACACCTTC.

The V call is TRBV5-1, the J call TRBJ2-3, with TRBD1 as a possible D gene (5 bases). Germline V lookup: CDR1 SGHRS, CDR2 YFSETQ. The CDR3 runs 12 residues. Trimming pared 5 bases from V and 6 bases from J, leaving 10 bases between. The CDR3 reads CASRQNRDTQYF. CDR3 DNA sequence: TGCGCCAGCAGACAAAACAGGGATACGCAGTATTTT.

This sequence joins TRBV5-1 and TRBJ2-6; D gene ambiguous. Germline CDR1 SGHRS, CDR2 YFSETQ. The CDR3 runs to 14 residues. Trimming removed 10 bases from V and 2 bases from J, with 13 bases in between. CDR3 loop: CADMVAPGANVLTF. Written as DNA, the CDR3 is TGCGCCGATATGGTAGCCCCTGGGGCCAACGTCCTGACTTTC.

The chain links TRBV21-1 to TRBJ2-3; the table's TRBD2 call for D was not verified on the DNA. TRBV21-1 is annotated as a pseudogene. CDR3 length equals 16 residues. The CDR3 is CASSKGGSGRPDTQYF. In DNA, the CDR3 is TGTGCCAGCAGCAAAGGAGGTAGCGGGAGACCAGATACGCAGTATTTT.

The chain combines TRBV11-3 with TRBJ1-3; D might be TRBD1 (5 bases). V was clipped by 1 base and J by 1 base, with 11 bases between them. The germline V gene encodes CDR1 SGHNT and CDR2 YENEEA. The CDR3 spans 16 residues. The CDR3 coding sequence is TGTGCCAGCAGCTTAGCAGGAGGGGCGTCTGGAAACACCATATATTTT. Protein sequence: CASSLAGGASGNTIYF.

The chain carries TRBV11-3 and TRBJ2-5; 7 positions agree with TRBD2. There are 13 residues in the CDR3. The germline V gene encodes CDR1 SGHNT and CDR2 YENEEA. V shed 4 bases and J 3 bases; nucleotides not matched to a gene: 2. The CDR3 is CASSSGLEETQYF. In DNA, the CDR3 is TGTGCCAGCAGCTCTGGACTAGAAGAGACCCAGTACTTC.

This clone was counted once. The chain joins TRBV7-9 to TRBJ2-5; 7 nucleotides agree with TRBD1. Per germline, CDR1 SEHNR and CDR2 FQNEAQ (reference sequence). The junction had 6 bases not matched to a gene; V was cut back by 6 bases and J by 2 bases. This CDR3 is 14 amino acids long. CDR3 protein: CASSVSRGQETQYF. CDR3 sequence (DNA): TGTGCCAGCAGTGTTTCCAGGGGGCAAGAGACCCAGTACTTC.

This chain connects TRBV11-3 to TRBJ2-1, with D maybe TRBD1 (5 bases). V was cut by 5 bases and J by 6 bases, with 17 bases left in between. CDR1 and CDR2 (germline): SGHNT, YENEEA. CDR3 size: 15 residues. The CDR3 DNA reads TGTGCCAGCAGCCAACGGCAGGGCCCCTTCAATGAGCAGTTCTTC. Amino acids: CASSQRQGPFNEQFF.

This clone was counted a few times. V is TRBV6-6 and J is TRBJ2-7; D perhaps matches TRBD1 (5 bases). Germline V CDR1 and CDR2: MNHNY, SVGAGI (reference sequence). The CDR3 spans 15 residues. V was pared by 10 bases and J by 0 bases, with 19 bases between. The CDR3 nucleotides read TGTGCCACAGAGAGCTCCCCACAGGACTCCTACGAGCAGTACTTC. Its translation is CATESSPQDSYEQYF.

For the CDR3, the DNA is TGCGCCAGCCATGGGACTAGCGGATCCCGGGAGTACTTC. It codes for CASHGTSGSREYF. V gene TRBV5-1 combines with J gene TRBJ2-7; 11 bases line up with TRBD2. Germline-derived CDR1 and CDR2 are SGHRS and YFSETQ. After removal of 7 bases from V and 11 bases from J, the junction contained 11 bases not matched to a gene. The CDR3 is 13 amino acids.

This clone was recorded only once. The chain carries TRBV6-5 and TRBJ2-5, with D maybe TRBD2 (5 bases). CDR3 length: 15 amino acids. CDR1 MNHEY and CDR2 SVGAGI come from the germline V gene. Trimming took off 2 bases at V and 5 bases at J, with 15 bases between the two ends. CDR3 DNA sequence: TGTGCCAGCAGTTACAGCGGAACCCGGGCGGAGACCCAGTACTTC. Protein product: CASSYSGTRAETQYF.

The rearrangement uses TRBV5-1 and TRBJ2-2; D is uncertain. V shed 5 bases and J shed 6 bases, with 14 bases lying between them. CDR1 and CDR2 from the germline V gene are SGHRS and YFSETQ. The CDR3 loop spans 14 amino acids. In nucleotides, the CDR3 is TGCGCCAGCAGACTGACTGTCACGGCCGGGGAGCTGTTTTTT. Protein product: CASRLTVTAGELFF.

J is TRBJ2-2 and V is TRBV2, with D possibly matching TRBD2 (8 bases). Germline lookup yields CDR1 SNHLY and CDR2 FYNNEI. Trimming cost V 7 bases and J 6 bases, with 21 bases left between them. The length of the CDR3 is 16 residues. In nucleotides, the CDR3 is TGTGCCAGCACAAGACAGGGCCCGCGGGGGGCCGGGGAGCTGTTTTTT. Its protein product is CASTRQGPRGAGELFF.

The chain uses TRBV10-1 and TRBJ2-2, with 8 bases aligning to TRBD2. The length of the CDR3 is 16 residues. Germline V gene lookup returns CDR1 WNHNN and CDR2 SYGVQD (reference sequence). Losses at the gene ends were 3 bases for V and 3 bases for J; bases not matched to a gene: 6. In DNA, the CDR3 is TGCGCCAGCAGTGACCTCCCACTAGCGGACACCGGGGAGCTGTTTTTT. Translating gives CASSDLPLADTGELFF.

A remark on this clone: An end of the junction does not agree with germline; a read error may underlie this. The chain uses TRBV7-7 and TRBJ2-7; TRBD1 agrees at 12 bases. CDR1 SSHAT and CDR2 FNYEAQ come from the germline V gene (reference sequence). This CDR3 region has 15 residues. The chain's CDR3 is CASSPGTGGDYEQYF. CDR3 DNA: TGTGCTAGCAGCCCAGGGACAGGGGGCGACTACGAGCAGTACTTC.

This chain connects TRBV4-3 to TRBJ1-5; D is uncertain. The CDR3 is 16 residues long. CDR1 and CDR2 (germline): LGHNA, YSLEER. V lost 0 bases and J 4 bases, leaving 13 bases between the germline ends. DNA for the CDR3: TGCGCCAGCAGCCAAGATATCGGGATCTCTAATCAGCCCCAGCATTTT. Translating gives CASSQDIGISNQPQHF.

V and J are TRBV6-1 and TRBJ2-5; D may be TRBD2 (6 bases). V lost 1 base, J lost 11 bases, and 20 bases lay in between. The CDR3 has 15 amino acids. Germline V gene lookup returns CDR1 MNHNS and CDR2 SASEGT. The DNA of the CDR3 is TGTGCCAGCAGTGAAGGGGCGGCATCCCCGGGGGAGCAGTACTTC. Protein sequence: CASSEGAASPGEQYF.

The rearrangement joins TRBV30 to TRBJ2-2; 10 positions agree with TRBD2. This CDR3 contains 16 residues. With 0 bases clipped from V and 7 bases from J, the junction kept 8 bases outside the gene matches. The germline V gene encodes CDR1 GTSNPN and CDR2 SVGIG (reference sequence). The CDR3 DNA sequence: TGTGCCTGGAGTGTACGATGGGCTAGCGGGGGCGGGGAGCTGTTTTTT. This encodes CAWSVRWASGGGELFF.

The CDR3 loop reads CASSSPGRGPEAFF. Here the CDR3 DNA reads TGTGCCAGCAGCTCCCCCGGCAGGGGTCCTGAAGCTTTCTTT. The J gene is TRBJ1-1, the V gene TRBV7-2; the D gene is possibly TRBD1 (6 bases). V was clipped by 4 bases and J by 6 bases, with 15 bases between them. The CDR3 totals 14 residues. Germline values: CDR1 SGHTA, CDR2 FQGNSA.

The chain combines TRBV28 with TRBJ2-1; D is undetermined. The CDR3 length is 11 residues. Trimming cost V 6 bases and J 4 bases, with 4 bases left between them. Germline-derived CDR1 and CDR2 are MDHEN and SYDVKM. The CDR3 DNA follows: TGTGCCAGCAGCAGATACAATGAGCAGTTCTTC. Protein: CASSRYNEQFF.

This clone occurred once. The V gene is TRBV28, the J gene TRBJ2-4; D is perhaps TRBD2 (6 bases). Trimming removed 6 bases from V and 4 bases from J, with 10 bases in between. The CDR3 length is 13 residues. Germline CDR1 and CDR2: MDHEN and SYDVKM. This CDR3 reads CASRNSGKNIQYF. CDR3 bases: TGTGCCAGCAGAAATAGCGGAAAAAACATTCAGTACTTC.

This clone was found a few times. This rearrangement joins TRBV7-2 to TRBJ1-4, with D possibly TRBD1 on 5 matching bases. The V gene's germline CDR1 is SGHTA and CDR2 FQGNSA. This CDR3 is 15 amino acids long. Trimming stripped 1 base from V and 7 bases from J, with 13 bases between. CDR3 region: CASSLVGGVGEKLFF. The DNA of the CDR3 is TGTGCCAGCAGCTTAGTCGGAGGGGTGGGTGAAAAACTGTTTTTT. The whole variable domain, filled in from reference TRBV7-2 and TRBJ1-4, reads GAGVSQSPSNKVTEKGKDVELRCDPISGHTALYWYRQSLGQGLEFLIYFQGNSAPDKSGLPSDRFSAERTGGSVSTLTIQRTQQEDSAVYLCASSLVGGVGEKLFFGSGTQLSVL.

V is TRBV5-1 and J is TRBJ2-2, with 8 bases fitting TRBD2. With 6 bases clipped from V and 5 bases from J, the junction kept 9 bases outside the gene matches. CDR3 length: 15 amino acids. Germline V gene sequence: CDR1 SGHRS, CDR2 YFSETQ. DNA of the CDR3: TGCGCCAGCACGGTTGCGGGAGGTCGTACCGGGGAGCTGTTTTTT. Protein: CASTVAGGRTGELFF.

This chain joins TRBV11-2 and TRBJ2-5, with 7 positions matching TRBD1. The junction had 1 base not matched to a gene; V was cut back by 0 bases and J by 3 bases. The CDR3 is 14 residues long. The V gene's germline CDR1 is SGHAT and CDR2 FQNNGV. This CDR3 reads CASSLEQGEETQYF. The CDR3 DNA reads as TGTGCCAGCAGCTTAGAGCAGGGGGAAGAGACCCAGTACTTC.